These 10 T cell receptor beta chains were all obtained from the same sample, sequenced in a study of cytomegalovirus exposure and HLA in healthy donors. Assay used: immunoSEQ multiplex PCR; TCRdb lists only in-frame clones, some missing. Here the sample spans some 200,000 clones, about nine tenths being singletons. Sequenced input: PBMCs. The receptor set was obtained from a woman aged 18-29 years in good health and CMV-seronegative.

The chain recombines TRBV7-8 with TRBJ2-1; 11 nucleotides match TRBD1. The CDR3 consists of 17 residues. Germline-derived CDR1 and CDR2 are SGHVS and FQNEAQ. The junction had 10 bases not matched to a gene; V was cut back by 3 bases and J by 6 bases. CDR3 DNA sequence: TGTGCCAGCAGCTTGGGACAGGGGGTCTCGTTTGCCAATGAGCAGTTCTTC. It yields the protein CASSLGQGVSFANEQFF.

The genes are TRBV4-1 and TRBJ2-2; weak D call: TRBD2 (7 bases). Germline loops: CDR1 MGHRA, CDR2 YSYEKL. V lost 5 bases to trimming and J lost 6 bases, with 13 bases between them. This CDR3 has 14 residues. CDR3 nucleotides: TGCGCCAGCAGCGGGGGGGCGTATCCCGGGGAGCTGTTTTTT. Translation gives CASSGGAYPGELFF.

V usage is TRBV16 and J usage is TRBJ2-3; 9 nucleotides agree with TRBD1. Looked up from germline, CDR1 is KGHSY and CDR2 is FQNENV. Trimming removed 5 bases from V and 4 bases from J; junction bases left unmatched: 7. CDR3 size: 15 residues. The CDR3 coding sequence is TGTGCCAGCAGCGCCGGGACAGGGTCCTCAGATACGCAGTATTTT. Encoded protein: CASSAGTGSSDTQYF.

About this clone: The same CDR3 also results from other DNA sequences found in this sample. V usage is TRBV7-3 and J usage is TRBJ2-1, with 9 nucleotides matching TRBD2. J was trimmed by 2 bases and V by 5 bases; bases with no gene match: 4. The V gene's germline CDR1 is SGHTA and CDR2 FQGTGA. This CDR3 region has 15 residues. CDR3 in amino acids: CASSLTSGPYNEQFF. DNA of the CDR3: TGTGCCAGCAGCCTGACTAGCGGACCCTACAATGAGCAGTTCTTC. Drawing the rest from reference TRBV7-3 and TRBJ2-1, the complete variable domain is GAGVSQTPSNKVTEKGKYVELRCDPISGHTALYWYRQSLGQGPEFLIYFQGTGAADDSGLPNDRFFAVRPEGSVSTLKIQRTERGDSAVYLCASSLTSGPYNEQFFGPGTRLTVL.

This chain joins TRBV30 and TRBJ2-2; D gene uncertain. The germline V gene has CDR1 GTSNPN and CDR2 SVGIG (reference sequence). The CDR3 consists of 15 residues. Trimming cost V 5 bases and J 4 bases, with 17 bases left between them. The CDR3 nucleotides are TGTGCCTGGGCCGAGCCTCCTGAGGTCACCGGGGAGCTGTTTTTT. Translated: CAWAEPPEVTGELFF.

V gene TRBV18 combines with J gene TRBJ2-1; 11 bases are shared with TRBD2. Per the germline V gene, CDR1 is KGHSH and CDR2 is LQKENI. The CDR3 covers 16 residues. The V segment lost 3 bases and the J segment 8 bases; nucleotides outside the gene matches: 9. CDR3 loop: CASSPIRTSGSDEQFF. The CDR3 DNA reads TGTGCCAGCTCACCCATTCGAACTAGCGGGAGTGATGAGCAGTTCTTC.

This sequence joins TRBV5-1 and TRBJ2-1; TRBD2 aligns across 14 bases. The CDR3 sequence is 16 residues long. Germline CDR1 SGHRS, CDR2 YFSETQ. V shed 3 bases, J shed 8 bases, and the junction held 7 bases outside the gene matches. The CDR3 here is CASSWGTSGSTDEQFF. The CDR3 coding sequence is TGCGCCAGCAGCTGGGGGACTAGCGGGAGTACGGATGAGCAGTTCTTC.

V gene TRBV29-1 combines with J gene TRBJ2-7; TRBD1 might be the D (6 bases). Germline V gene data show CDR1 as SQVTM and CDR2 as ANQGSEA. The CDR3 totals 17 residues. V was cut by 6 bases and J by 3 bases, with 27 bases left in between. The CDR3 DNA sequence: TGCAGCGTGGAAAGAAATGAACAGGGATACGGCTTCTACGAGCAGTACTTC. Amino acids: CSVERNEQGYGFYEQYF.

V gene TRBV19 combines with J gene TRBJ1-2; D call uncertain. The V gene's germline CDR1 is LNHDA and CDR2 SQIVND (reference sequence). V lost 3 bases and J lost 4, with 12 bases in between. The CDR3 covers 14 residues. In DNA, the CDR3 is TGTGCCAGTAGTATGGGCGCAGGCTCCTATGGCTACACCTTC. Encoded protein: CASSMGAGSYGYTF.

This sequence joins TRBV27 and TRBJ1-2; maybe TRBD1 (5 bases). This CDR3 spans 15 amino acids. Germline CDR1 MNHEY, CDR2 SMNVEV (reference sequence). Trimming shortened V by 1 base and J by 2 bases, and 11 bases separated the two germline ends. CDR3 amino acids: CASSLFSGQNYGYTF. CDR3 nucleotide sequence: TGTGCCAGCAGTTTATTTTCAGGACAAAACTATGGCTACACCTTC.